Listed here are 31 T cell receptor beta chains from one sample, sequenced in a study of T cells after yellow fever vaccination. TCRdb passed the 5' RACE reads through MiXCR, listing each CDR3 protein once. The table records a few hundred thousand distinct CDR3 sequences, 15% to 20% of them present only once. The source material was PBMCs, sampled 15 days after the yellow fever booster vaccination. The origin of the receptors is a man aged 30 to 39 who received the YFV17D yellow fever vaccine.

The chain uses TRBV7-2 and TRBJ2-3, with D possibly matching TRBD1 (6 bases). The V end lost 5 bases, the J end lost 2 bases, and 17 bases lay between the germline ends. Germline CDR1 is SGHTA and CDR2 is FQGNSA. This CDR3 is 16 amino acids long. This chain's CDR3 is CASSPAWRTDTDTQYF. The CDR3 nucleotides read TGTGCCAGCAGCCCCGCTTGGCGGACAGACACAGATACGCAGTATTTT.

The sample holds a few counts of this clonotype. CDR3 region: CASSPVAGDETQYF. The CDR3 DNA is TGCGCCAGCAGCCCGGTAGCGGGAGACGAGACCCAGTACTTC. The chain couples TRBV5-1 to TRBJ2-5; the match to TRBD2 covers 9 bases. Per germline, CDR1 SGHRS and CDR2 YFSETQ. This CDR3 region has 14 residues. The V segment lost 4 bases and the J segment 5 bases; nucleotides outside the gene matches: 6. The whole variable domain, filled in from reference TRBV5-1 and TRBJ2-5, reads KAGVTQTPRYLIKTRGQQVTLSCSPISGHRSVSWYQQTPGQGLQFLFEYFSETQRNKGNFPGRFSGRQFSNSRSEMNVSTLELGDSALYLCASSPVAGDETQYFGPGTRLLVL.

CDR3 residues: CASSEITANTGELFF. The CDR3 bases are TGTGCCAGCAGTGAAATAACAGCGAACACCGGGGAGCTGTTTTTT. The chain links TRBV2 to TRBJ2-2, with D unclear. The V end lost 2 bases, the J end lost 0 bases, and 7 bases lay between the germline ends. The CDR3 covers 15 residues. Germline lookup yields CDR1 SNHLY and CDR2 FYNNEI. Using reference TRBV2 and TRBJ2-2 for the parts outside the CDR3, the full variable domain is EPEVTQTPSHQVTQMGQEVILRCVPISNHLYFYWYRQILGQKVEFLVSFYNNEISEKSEIFDDQFSVERPDGSNFTLKIRSTKLEDSAMYFCASSEITANTGELFFGEGSRLTVL.

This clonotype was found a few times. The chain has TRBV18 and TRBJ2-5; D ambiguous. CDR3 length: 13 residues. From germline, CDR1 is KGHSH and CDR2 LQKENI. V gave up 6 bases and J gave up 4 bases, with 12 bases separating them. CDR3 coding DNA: TGTGCCAGCTCGCGCGCCTTGGGAGAGACCCAGTACTTC. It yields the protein CASSRALGETQYF.

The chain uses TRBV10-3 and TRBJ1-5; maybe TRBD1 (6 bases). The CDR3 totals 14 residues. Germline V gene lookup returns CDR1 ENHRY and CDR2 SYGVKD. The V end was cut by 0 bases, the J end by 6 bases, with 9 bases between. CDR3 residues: CAISESEGGQPQHF. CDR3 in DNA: TGTGCCATCAGTGAGTCGGAGGGGGGTCAGCCCCAGCATTTT.

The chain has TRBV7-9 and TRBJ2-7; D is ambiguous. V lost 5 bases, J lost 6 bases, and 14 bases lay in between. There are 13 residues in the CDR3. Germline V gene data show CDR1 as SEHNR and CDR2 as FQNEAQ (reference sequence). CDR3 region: CASSPDGWVEQYF. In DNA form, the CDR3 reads TGTGCCAGCAGCCCCGACGGTTGGGTCGAGCAGTACTTC. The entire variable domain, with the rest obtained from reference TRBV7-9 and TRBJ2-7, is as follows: DTGVSQNPRHKITKRGQNVTFRCDPISEHNRLYWYRQTLGQGPEFLTYFQNEAQLEKSRLLSDRFSAERPKGSFSTLEIQRTEQGDSAMYLCASSPDGWVEQYFGPGTRLTVT.

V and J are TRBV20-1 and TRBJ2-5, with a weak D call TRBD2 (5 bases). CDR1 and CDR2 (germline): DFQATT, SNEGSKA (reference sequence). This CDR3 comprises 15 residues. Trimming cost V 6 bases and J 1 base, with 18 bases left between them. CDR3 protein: CSARPPRGAQETQYF. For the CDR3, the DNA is TGCAGTGCACGCCCTCCCCGGGGTGCCCAAGAGACCCAGTACTTC.

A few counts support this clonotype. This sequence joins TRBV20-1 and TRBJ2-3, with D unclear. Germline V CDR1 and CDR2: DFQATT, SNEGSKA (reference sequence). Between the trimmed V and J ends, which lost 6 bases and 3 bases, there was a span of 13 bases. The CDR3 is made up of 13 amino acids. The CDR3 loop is CSARRSATDTQYF. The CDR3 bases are TGCAGTGCGCGGCGAAGTGCTACAGATACGCAGTATTTT.

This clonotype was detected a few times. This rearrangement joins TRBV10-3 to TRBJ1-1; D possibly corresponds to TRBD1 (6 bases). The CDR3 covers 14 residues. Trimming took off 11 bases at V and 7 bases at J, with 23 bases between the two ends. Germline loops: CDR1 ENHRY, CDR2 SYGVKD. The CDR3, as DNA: TGTGCCGCAACGGGGGGGGACAAACGAGTTGAAGCTTTCTTT. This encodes CAATGGDKRVEAFF.

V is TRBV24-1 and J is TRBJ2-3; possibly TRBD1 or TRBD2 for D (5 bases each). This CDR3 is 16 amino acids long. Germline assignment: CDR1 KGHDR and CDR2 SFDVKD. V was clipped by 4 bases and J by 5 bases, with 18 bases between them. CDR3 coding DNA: TGTGCCACCAGTGACAAACTAGTGGGGCAGCAAGATACGCAGTATTTT. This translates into CATSDKLVGQQDTQYF.

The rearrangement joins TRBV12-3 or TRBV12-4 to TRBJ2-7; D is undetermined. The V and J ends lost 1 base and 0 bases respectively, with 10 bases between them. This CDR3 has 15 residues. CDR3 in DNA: TGTGCCAGCAGTTTAGACCGTCGAAGCTCCTACGAGCAGTACTTC. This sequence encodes CASSLDRRSSYEQYF.

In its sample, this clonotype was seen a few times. The CDR3 sequence is CATSSGLTIQETQYF. The CDR3 region has the DNA TGTGCCACCAGCAGCGGTCTAACTATCCAAGAGACCCAGTACTTC. This sequence joins TRBV15 and TRBJ2-5; the D is unclear. The CDR3 sequence is 15 residues long. Trimming left V 3 bases short and J 1 base short, with 12 bases between. Germline V gives CDR1 LNHNV, CDR2 YYDKDF (reference sequence).

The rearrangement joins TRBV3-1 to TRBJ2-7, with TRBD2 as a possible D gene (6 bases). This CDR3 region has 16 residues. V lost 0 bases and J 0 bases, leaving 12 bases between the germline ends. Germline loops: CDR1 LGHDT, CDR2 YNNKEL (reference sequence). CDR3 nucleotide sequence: TGTGCCAGCAGCCAAGATTTCTTCGGGAGCTCCTACGAGCAGTACTTC. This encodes CASSQDFFGSSYEQYF.

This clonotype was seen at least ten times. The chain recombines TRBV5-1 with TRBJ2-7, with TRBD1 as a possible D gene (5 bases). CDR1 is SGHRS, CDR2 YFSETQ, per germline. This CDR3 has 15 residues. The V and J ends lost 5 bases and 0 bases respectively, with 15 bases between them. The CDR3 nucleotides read TGCGCCAGCAGTTTCACTACTGACAGCTCCTACGAGCAGTACTTC. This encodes CASSFTTDSSYEQYF.

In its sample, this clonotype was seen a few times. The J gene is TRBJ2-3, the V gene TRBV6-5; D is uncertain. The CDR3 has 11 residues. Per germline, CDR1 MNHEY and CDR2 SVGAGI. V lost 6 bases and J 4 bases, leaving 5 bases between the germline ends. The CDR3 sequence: CASSMADTQYF. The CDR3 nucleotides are TGTGCCAGCAGCATGGCAGATACGCAGTATTTT.

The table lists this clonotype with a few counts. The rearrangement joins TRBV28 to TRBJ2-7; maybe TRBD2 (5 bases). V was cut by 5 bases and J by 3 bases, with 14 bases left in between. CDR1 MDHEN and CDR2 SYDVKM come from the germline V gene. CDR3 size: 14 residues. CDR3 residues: CASSPPGYLYEQYF. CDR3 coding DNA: TGTGCCAGCAGTCCTCCGGGGTACCTCTACGAGCAGTACTTC.

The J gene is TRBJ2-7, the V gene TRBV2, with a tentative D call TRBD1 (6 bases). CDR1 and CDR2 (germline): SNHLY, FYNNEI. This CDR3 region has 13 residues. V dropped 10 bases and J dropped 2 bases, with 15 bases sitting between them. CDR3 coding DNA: TGTGCCACACAGGGTTGGACGCCCTACGAGCAGTACTTC. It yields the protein CATQGWTPYEQYF.

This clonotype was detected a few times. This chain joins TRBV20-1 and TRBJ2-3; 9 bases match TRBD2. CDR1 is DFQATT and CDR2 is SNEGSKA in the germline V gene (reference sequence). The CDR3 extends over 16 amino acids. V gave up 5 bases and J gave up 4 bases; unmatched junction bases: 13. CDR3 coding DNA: TGCAGTGCTTCTCCGTTTAGCGGGAGCCTCCCAGATACGCAGTATTTT. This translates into CSASPFSGSLPDTQYF.

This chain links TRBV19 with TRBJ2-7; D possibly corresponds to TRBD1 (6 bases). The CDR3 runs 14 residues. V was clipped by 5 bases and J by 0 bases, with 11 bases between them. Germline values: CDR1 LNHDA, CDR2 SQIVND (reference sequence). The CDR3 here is CASSPVDSSYEQYF. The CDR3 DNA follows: TGTGCCAGTAGTCCCGTGGACAGCTCCTACGAGCAGTACTTC.

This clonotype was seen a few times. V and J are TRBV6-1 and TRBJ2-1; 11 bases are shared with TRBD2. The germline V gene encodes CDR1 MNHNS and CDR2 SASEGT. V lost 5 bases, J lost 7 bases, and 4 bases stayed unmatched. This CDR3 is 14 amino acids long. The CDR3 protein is CASSISGRANEQFF. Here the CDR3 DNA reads TGTGCCAGCAGTATTAGCGGGAGGGCGAATGAGCAGTTCTTC.

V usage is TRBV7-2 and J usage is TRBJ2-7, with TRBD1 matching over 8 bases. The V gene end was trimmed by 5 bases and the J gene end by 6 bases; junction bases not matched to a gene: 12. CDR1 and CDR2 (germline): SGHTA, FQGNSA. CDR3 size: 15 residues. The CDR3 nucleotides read TGTGCCAGCAGCCCGTCTTCAGCAGGGGGCGGCGAGCAGTACTTC. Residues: CASSPSSAGGGEQYF.

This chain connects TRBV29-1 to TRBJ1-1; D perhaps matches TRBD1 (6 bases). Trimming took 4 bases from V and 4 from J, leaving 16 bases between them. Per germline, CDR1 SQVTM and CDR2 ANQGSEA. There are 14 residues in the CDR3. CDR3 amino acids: CSVVGGLWGTEAFF. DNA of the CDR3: TGCAGCGTTGTCGGGGGCCTCTGGGGCACTGAAGCTTTCTTT.

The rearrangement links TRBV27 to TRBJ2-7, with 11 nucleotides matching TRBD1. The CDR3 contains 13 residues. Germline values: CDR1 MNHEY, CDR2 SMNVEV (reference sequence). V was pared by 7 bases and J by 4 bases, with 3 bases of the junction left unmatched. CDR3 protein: CASMDRGRYEQYF. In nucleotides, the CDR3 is TGTGCCAGCATGGACAGGGGGCGTTACGAGCAGTACTTC.

As DNA, the CDR3 is TGTGCCAGCAGCCCCTATCGCCGGGGTGAGCAGTTCTTC. Amino acid sequence: CASSPYRRGEQFF. This chain links TRBV7-2 with TRBJ2-1, with D possibly matching TRBD2 (5 bases). Germline CDR1 is SGHTA and CDR2 is FQGNSA. V shed 5 bases and J shed 9 bases, with 14 bases lying between them. The length of the CDR3 is 13 residues.

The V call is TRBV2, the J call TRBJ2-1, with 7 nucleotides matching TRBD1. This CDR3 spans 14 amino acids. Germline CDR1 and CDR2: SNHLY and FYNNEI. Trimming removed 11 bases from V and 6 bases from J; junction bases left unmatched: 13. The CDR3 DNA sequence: TGTGCCCGAAACCGGGACAGTGGGGGCAATGAGCAGTTCTTC. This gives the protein CARNRDSGGNEQFF.

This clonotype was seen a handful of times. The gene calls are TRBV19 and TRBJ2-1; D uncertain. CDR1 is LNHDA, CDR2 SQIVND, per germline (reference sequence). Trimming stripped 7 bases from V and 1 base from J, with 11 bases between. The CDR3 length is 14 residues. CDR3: CASTPAVSYNEQFF. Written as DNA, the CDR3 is TGTGCCAGTACCCCCGCGGTGTCCTACAATGAGCAGTTCTTC.

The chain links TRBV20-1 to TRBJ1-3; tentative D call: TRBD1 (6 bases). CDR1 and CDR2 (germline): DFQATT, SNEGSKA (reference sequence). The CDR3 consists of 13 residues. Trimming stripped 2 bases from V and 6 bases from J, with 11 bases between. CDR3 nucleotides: TGCAGTGCTAGATACAGGGAAGCAAACACCATATATTTT. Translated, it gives CSARYREANTIYF.

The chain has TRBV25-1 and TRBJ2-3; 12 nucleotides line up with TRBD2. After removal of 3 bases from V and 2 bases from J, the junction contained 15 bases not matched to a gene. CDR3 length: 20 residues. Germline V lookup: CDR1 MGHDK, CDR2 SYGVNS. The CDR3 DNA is TGTGCCAGCAGTGACCTTCCAAGCCAGACTAGCGGGAGTGCCACAGATACGCAGTATTTT. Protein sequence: CASSDLPSQTSGSATDTQYF.

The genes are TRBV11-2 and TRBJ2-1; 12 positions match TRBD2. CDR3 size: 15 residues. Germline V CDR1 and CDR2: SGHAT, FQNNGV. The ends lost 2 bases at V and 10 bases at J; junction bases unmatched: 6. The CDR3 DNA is TGTGCCAGCAGCTTACGACTAGCGGGAGAGTACGAGCAGTTCTTC. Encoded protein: CASSLRLAGEYEQFF.

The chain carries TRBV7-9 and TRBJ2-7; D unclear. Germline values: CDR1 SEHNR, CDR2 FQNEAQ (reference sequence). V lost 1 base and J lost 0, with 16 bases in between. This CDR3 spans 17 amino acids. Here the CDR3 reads CASSLGAHTPSSYEQYF. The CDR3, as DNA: TGTGCCAGCAGCTTAGGGGCGCACACCCCAAGCTCCTACGAGCAGTACTTC.

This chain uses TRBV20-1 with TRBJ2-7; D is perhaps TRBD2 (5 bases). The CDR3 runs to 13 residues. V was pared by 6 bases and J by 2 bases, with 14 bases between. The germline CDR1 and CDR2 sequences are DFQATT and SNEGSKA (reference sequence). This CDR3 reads CSAHSRGTYEQYF. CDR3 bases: TGCAGTGCCCACTCCCGGGGAACCTACGAGCAGTACTTC.